This T cell receptor (beta chain) was sequenced for a study of Graves' ophthalmopathy and Graves' hyperthyroidism. Whole-study findings and limits: Predictions made by the model for ophthalmopathy progression reached approximately 70% sensitivity and just under 75% specificity.

There are 12 residues in the CDR3. The germline V gene has CDR1 MDHEN and CDR2 SYDVKM. As concerns this clonotype: Antigen unknown.

The study amplified TCR beta CDR3 regions using RNA transcripts. Amplification began with first-round RT-PCR using HTBI primers, then second-round multiplex PCR was performed. MiXCR, run by TCRdb on the multiplex PCR reads, gives a single entry per CDR3 protein. This table has more than 1,000,000 distinct CDR3 sequences, 35% to 40% appearing once. Sequenced input: peripheral blood or thyroid tissue (not recorded which). The sequence was collected from an adult man with Graves' hyperthyroidism. The chain couples TRBV28 to TRBJ1-5; D is unclear. The CDR3 sequence is CAVDLGNQPQHF. In DNA form, the CDR3 reads TGTGCAGTTGACCTGGGCAATCAGCCCCAGCATTTT. Together with reference TRBV28 and TRBJ1-5, the CDR3 gives the full variable domain: DVKVTQSSRYLVKRTGEKVFLECVQDMDHENMFWYRQDPGLGLRLIYFSYDVKMKEKGDIPEGYSVSREKKERFSLILESASTNQTSMYLCAVDLGNQPQHFGDGTRLSIL.